This entry describes one T cell receptor (beta chain). Its target is unknown. This sample is drawn from a study of OX40 agonist ivuxolimab in advanced cancers. Looking at the study overall: In this cohort, patients received ivuxolimab, an agonistic anti-OX40 (CD134) antibody. Males comprised 70% to 85% of the group, whose mean age was approximately 61 years (range about 23 to 80). Three patients, one with hepatocellular carcinoma and two with cutaneous melanoma, achieved partial responses. Overall study results and limits: Clonal expansion from baseline to week 6 occurred in both CD4+ and CD8+ T cells.

The CDR3 totals 15 residues. In germline, CDR1 is MNHNY, CDR2 SVGAGI (reference sequence). V shed 6 bases and J shed 4 bases, with 16 bases lying between them. Sequencing was performed with immunoSEQ multiplex PCR; in TCRdb, only in-frame clones are kept and a portion is missing. The sample holds tens of thousands of clones; approximately 92% are singletons and the top ten take around 15%. The chain combines TRBV6-6 with TRBJ1-5; a possible D gene is TRBD1 (6 bases). The sequence was obtained from an adult with an advanced solid tumor such as melanoma, head and neck, liver or kidney cancer. The sample was CD4+ or CD8+ T cells sorted from blood, taken in a trial of the OX40 agonist ivuxolimab. Here the CDR3 DNA reads TGTGCCAGCAGCCCCGGGGGCAAGGGGAATCAGCCCCAGCATTTT. Its protein product is CASSPGGKGNQPQHF.